The clone carrying this TCR beta chain came up a few times. What it binds is not known. This sample was included in a study of cytomegalovirus exposure and HLA in healthy donors. The ends lost 3 bases at V and 2 bases at J; junction bases unmatched: 2. Germline lookup yields CDR1 MNHEY and CDR2 SVGAGI. This CDR3 has 15 amino acids. This PCR relied on a set of 60 Vbeta primers and 13 Jbeta primers. Here immunoSEQ multiplex PCR was the method, and the copy in TCRdb shows in-frame clones only, minus some. The sample includes about 110,000 clones, around four fifths seen only once; the top ten take under 2%. The study, taken as a whole, reports: An Asian-associated ancestry cluster reportedly showed fewer N-insertions than the roughly 670-donor mean in a later analysis. According to a later analysis, most TCR beta chains associated with CMV appeared HLA-restricted.

This chain joins TRBV6-5 and TRBJ1-4; 8 bases are shared with TRBD1. Sequencing was done on a sample of PBMCs. The TCR comes from a man in his forties or fifties in good health and CMV-seronegative. The DNA for the CDR3 is TGTGCCAGCAGTTATGCAGGGGGCACTAATGAAAAACTGTTTTTT. Translating it yields CASSYAGGTNEKLFF.